A selection of T cell receptor beta chains follows, all from one sample in a study of OX40 agonist ivuxolimab in advanced cancers. The assay was immunoSEQ multiplex PCR, and TCRdb's table has in-frame clones only and misses some. The sample has around 90,000 clones, about nine tenths seen once; the top ten hold more than 0.25%. The sample consisted of CD4+ or CD8+ T cells sorted from blood, taken in a trial of the OX40 agonist ivuxolimab. Receptor source: an adult with an advanced solid tumor such as melanoma, head and neck, liver or kidney cancer. Each CDR3 is given with its conserved first and last residue. The order of the fields is J gene, V gene, CDR3 length, D gene, clone size, CDR3 DNA, CDR3 protein. A D gene is named only where the DNA matches it firmly. Some rows have no size entry. The others give once, few or many, or a class for an expanded clone.

TRBJ2-2,TRBV19,13,NA,NA,TGTGCCAGTAGTATAGTGGACACCGGGGAGCTGTTTTTT,CASSIVDTGELFF
TRBJ2-3,TRBV7-2,13,TRBD2,NA,TGTTCGGGGACTAGCATGGCCACAGATACGCAGTATTTT,CSGTSMATDTQYF
TRBJ2-1,TRBV7-6,15,TRBD2,NA,TGTGCCAGCAGCTTAAAGCGGGGGGGCTTCAGTGAGCAGTTCTTC,CASSLKRGGFSEQFF
TRBJ2-7,TRBV5-5,15,TRBD1,NA,TGTGCCAGCAGCTTATCACAGGGGTCCTCCTACGAGCAGTACTTC,CASSLSQGSSYEQYF
TRBJ2-7,TRBV19,15,NA,NA,TGTGCCAGTAGTATAGATCAATGGGAACCCTACGAGCAGTACTTC,CASSIDQWEPYEQYF
TRBJ2-1,TRBV11-2,16,NA,NA,TGTGCCAGCAGCCCGCCGGGACTCCGGGCTTACAATGAGCAGTTCTTC,CASSPPGLRAYNEQFF
TRBJ2-7,TRBV7-8,13,TRBD2,NA,TGTGCCAGCAGACTAGCGGGGGGCTACGAGCAGTACTTC,CASRLAGGYEQYF
TRBJ1-5,TRBV6-6,15,TRBD1,NA,TGTGCCAGCAGTTACGGGACAGCCAATAATCAGCCCCAGCATTTT,CASSYGTANNQPQHF
TRBJ1-2,TRBV5-1,16,NA,NA,TGCGCCAGCAGCATTGGAGAACGGAGGACAAACTATGGCTACACCTTC,CASSIGERRTNYGYTF
TRBJ1-6,TRBV19,16,NA,NA,TGTGCCAGTAGTACATTTCTGAGCTCCTATAATTCACCCCTCCACTTT,CASSTFLSSYNSPLHF
TRBJ2-1,TRBV27,17,NA,NA,TGTGCCAGCAGTTTATACCCGGGGGCACCCCCTGGGGATGAGCAGTTCTTC,CASSLYPGAPPGDEQFF
TRBJ1-3,TRBV15,18,TRBD1,once,TGTGCCACCAGCAGAGAAGACAGGGTTGGCAACTCTGGAAACACCATATATTTT,CATSREDRVGNSGNTIYF
TRBJ1-2,TRBV18,15,NA,NA,TGTGCCAGCTCACCAAACCCGCTGGACCTTACAGGCTACACCTTC,CASSPNPLDLTGYTF
TRBJ2-3,TRBV7-6,15,TRBD1,NA,TGTGCCAGCAGCACGGCTCAGGGGGCAGGAGATACGCAGTATTTT,CASSTAQGAGDTQYF